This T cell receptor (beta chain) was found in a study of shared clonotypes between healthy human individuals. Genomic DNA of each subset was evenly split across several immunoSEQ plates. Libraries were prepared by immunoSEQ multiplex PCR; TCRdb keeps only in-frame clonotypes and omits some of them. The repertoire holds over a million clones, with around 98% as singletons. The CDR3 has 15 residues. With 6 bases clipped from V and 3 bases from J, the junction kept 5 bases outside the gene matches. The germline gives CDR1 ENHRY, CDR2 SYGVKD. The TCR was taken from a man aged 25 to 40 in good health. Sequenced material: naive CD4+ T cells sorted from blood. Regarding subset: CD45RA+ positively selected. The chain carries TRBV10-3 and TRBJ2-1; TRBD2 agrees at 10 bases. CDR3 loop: CAIRAGLADYNEQFF. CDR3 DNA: TGTGCCATCAGGGCCGGACTAGCGGACTACAATGAGCAGTTCTTC.